This TCR beta chain originates from a study of regulatory T cells in long-lasting Graves disease. Ten or more counts support this clonotype. The authors built TCR beta libraries using iRepertoire HTBI primers and Arm-PCR of CDR3 regions. TCRdb redid the calling of the multiplex PCR reads with MiXCR, one entry per CDR3 protein. In the table there are 500,000 or so distinct CDR3 sequences, about 15% of which are singletons. Sample time point: newly diagnosed GD, antithyroid drugs for less than 3 months. PBMC RNA served as the TCR library source. CDR3 length: 15 residues. From germline, CDR1 is SGHRS and CDR2 YFSETQ. V shed 4 bases and J 6 bases; nucleotides not matched to a gene: 3. This sample also appeared in a second study, on T cells in Graves' hyperthyroidism and ophthalmopathy.

This TCR was sampled from a woman between 45 and 60 years old with Graves disease. This material consisted of peripheral blood mononuclear cells (PBMCs), taken at new diagnosis, from a patient treated with antithyroid drugs. This chain joins TRBV5-1 and TRBJ2-2; 13 nucleotides align to TRBD2. The CDR3 DNA reads as TGCGCCAGCAGCCGGACTAGCGGGAGCTCCGGGGAGCTGTTTTTT. Its translation is CASSRTSGSSGELFF.